This T cell receptor beta chain comes out of a study of blood T cells in healthy people across ages (dated by TCRdb to between 2014 and 2017). For the study in its entirety: Template switching captured roughly one uniquely barcoded TCR beta cDNA molecule per two T cells in model experiments. Using deep sequencing normalized with unique cDNA molecular identifiers, the study measured how TCR beta repertoire diversity changes with age. Donors were grouped into four age groups: young (average approximately 15 years), middle-aged (roughly 38), aged (62) and long-lived (approximately 82). To avoid experimental bias, donors of different ages were randomly spread across the sequencing lanes. For two donors (one aged 18 to 30 and one aged 80 or older), the study analyzed two additional independent replicas of 1 million unique cDNA reads from the same blood draw.

The full study reports these points: Compared with the aged group, the long-lived group had more naive CD4+ T cells, fewer expanded clones and increased TCR diversity, a pattern suggesting age selection. Observed TCR beta diversity per million T cells fell roughly linearly with age, and a significant reduction was already apparent by age around 39. Bulk unsorted PBMC profiling prevented conclusive comparison of naive and antigen-experienced compartments. Observed TCR beta diversity correlated strongly with the percentage of naive T cells measured by flow cytometry. Estimates of total diversity from one million sequenced T cells were regarded as lower bounds and underestimates. Because the CMV infection status of the donors was unknown, age-related changes in expanded clonotypes may potentially have been confounded.

Libraries were made using 5' RACE. Reads for this sample came from an Illumina HiSeq 2500. A second roughly 7 to 11 cycle PCR used a sample-barcoded 5' primer and a J-beta primer mix. A unique molecular identifier was introduced onto each TCR beta cDNA molecule by a template-switch 5' adaptor carrying 12 random nucleotides. Each sample yielded at least 2.5 million CDR3-containing paired-end reads. All of the RNA was converted into first-strand cDNA using the Mint cDNA synthesis kit, with a TRBC-specific oligonucleotide serving as the primer. Following uracil-DNA glycosylase treatment, a first 18-cycle PCR with universal primers M1SS and BC2_uni_R was performed on all cDNA. Regarding the original processing steps: For normalization, 1 million high-quality reads, each with a distinct molecular identifier, were randomly selected from each sample. Instead of being binned into consensus sequences, reads with shared molecular identifiers were discarded. MiTCR, run with a Q25 quality threshold and the strictest error-elimination algorithm, handled CDR3 identification, clonotype clustering and error correction. Lower-bound total TCR beta diversity was estimated with a nonparametric unseen species model using Euler transformation. The public reads were reprocessed in TCRdb via fastp at Q25 and MiXCR, keeping in-frame beta chains. Entries that share a CDR3 protein sequence are merged under the most common genes and DNA. TCRdb assigned the V and J calls; the authors' analysis was not used. This sample gives over 550,000 distinct CDR3 sequences in total; approximately 30% of them show up just once. The top ten clones comprise 15% to 17% of the sample.

This clonotype was counted ten times or more. No antigen is known for it. Base qualities are not at hand, and no much larger clone is one base apart. The donors were 40 or so Caucasian individuals from Russia, aged about 6 to 100 years, who were systemically healthy. Ten milliliters of peripheral blood were drawn from each donor into EDTA-treated Vacutainer tubes. Ficoll-Paque density-gradient centrifugation was used to isolate PBMCs, with at least 6.5 million per sample. Total RNA, at least 6 micrograms per sample, was extracted from PBMCs with Trizol reagent. Naive CD45RAhigh/CD27high T cell percentages were measured by flow cytometry on a PBMC aliquot from every donor. The CDR3 numbers 15 residues from cysteine through phenylalanine. Only CDR3 DNA remains: 45 bases, in frame from the first base. CDR1 and CDR2 were assigned from the germline V gene as KGHSH and LQKENI. Deletion took 3 bases off V and 0 bases off J, with a span of 12 bases between the germline ends.

Sequencing used blood. The sequence came from a woman older than 75 in good health. Recombination linked TRBV18 to TRBJ2-7, with no D gene named confidently. CDR3 sequence: CASSPTAGGSYEQYF. The DNA is TGTGCCAGCTCACCTACGGCAGGCGGCTCCTACGAGCAGTACTTC.